The clone carrying this T cell receptor beta chain was counted ten times or more. Antigen unknown. The CDR3 consists of 17 residues. Germline-derived CDR1 and CDR2 are ENHRY and SYGVKD. The V segment lost 5 bases and the J segment 2 bases; nucleotides outside the gene matches: 10. From the multiplex PCR reads, TCRdb called clonotypes with MiXCR, one entry per CDR3 protein. In the table there are about 150,000 distinct CDR3 sequences, around 20% of which are singletons. The data derive from a study of breast tumors, draining lymph nodes, adjacent tissues. Study-level points and caveats: The data were judged consistent with most tumor T cells coming from lymph node and expanding in tumor.

Samples came from axillary lymph nodes draining the breast cancer. This receptor was taken from a female donor with breast cancer. Some clones in this sample may be carry-over from other donors' samples. The sample consisted of axillary lymph node tissue. This rearrangement joins TRBV10-3 to TRBJ2-5, with 11 bases lining up with TRBD2. The DNA for the CDR3 is TGTGCCATCAGTCCCAATCAGGGACTAGCGGTGCAAGAGACCCAGTACTTC. Translation gives CAISPNQGLAVQETQYF.